Following are 15 T cell receptor beta chains from one sample sequenced in a study of T cell responses to AZD1222 COVID-19 vaccine. Libraries were prepared by immunoSEQ multiplex PCR; TCRdb keeps only in-frame clonotypes and omits some of them. Among roughly 99,000 clones listed, roughly 90% were seen once. The sequencing used peripheral blood, collected on day 0 of AZD1222 vaccination. All receptors come from an adult in good health.

The gene calls are TRBV30 and TRBJ1-1, with a weak D call TRBD1 (5 bases). Looked up from germline, CDR1 is GTSNPN and CDR2 is SVGIG (reference sequence). The CDR3 is made up of 13 amino acids. Trimming took off 0 bases at V and 3 bases at J, with 8 bases between the two ends. CDR3 amino acids: CAWSVWGYTEAFF. The CDR3 DNA reads as TGTGCCTGGAGTGTATGGGGGTACACTGAAGCTTTCTTT.

The chain has TRBV28 and TRBJ1-5, with D unresolved. The CDR3 spans 12 residues. Trimming left V 7 bases short and J 2 bases short, with 6 bases between. The V gene's germline CDR1 is MDHEN and CDR2 SYDVKM. CDR3 nucleotide sequence: TGTGCCAGCAAAACGGGCAATCAGCCCCAGCATTTT. Protein product: CASKTGNQPQHF.

V gene TRBV6-2 or TRBV6-3 combines with J gene TRBJ1-4; D not certain. The CDR3 totals 14 residues. Trimming took 2 bases from V and 2 from J, leaving 6 bases between them. Germline-derived CDR1 and CDR2 are MNHEY and SVGEGT. CDR3 region: CASSYGDTNEKLFF. The CDR3 region has the DNA TGTGCCAGCAGTTACGGGGATACTAATGAAAAACTGTTTTTT.

This chain connects TRBV28 to TRBJ2-2, with 7 bases that match TRBD2. CDR1 is MDHEN and CDR2 is SYDVKM in the germline V gene. V shed 5 bases and J 5 bases; nucleotides not matched to a gene: 8. The CDR3 loop spans 15 amino acids. CDR3 in DNA: TGTGCCAGCAGTCCCTATGTGGGGGGGACCGGGGAGCTGTTTTTT. Translating gives CASSPYVGGTGELFF.

This clone was counted a single time. The rearrangement links TRBV28 to TRBJ2-5, with 11 bases matching TRBD1. V shed 4 bases, J shed 1 base, and the junction held 5 bases outside the gene matches. CDR3 size: 16 residues. The germline CDR1 and CDR2 sequences are MDHEN and SYDVKM. CDR3 in DNA: TGTGCCAGCAGTTCCAGGGACAGGGGGGGCCAAGAGACCCAGTACTTC. It is translated as CASSSRDRGGQETQYF.

This chain links TRBV6-5 with TRBJ2-2; D is undetermined. The CDR3 extends over 15 amino acids. Deletions cut 7 bases from V and 2 bases from J, with 14 bases between. The germline CDR1 and CDR2 sequences are MNHEY and SVGAGI. In nucleotides, the CDR3 is TGTGCCAGCACCCGATCCCCCGTAAACACCGGGGAGCTGTTTTTT. Protein product: CASTRSPVNTGELFF.

This clone was found once. The rearrangement uses TRBV20-1 and TRBJ2-5, with TRBD2 matching 10 bases. Germline CDR1 and CDR2: DFQATT and SNEGSKA (reference sequence). The CDR3 length is 14 residues. V lost 3 bases, J lost 1 base, and 2 bases stayed unmatched. CDR3 amino acids: CSASRTSGQETQYF. CDR3 coding DNA: TGCAGTGCTAGTCGGACTAGCGGCCAAGAGACCCAGTACTTC.

The rearrangement links TRBV7-8 to TRBJ1-5; a weak D match, TRBD1 (6 bases). Deletions cut 4 bases from V and 0 bases from J, with 13 bases between. CDR3 length: 16 amino acids. Germline values: CDR1 SGHVS, CDR2 FQNEAQ. As DNA, the CDR3 is TGTGCCAGCAGCTCCGTACAGGGATATAGCAATCAGCCCCAGCATTTT. The encoded protein is CASSSVQGYSNQPQHF.

This clone was recorded a few times. This chain uses TRBV28 with TRBJ2-2; 8 nucleotides line up with TRBD2. This CDR3 has 16 residues. J was trimmed by 7 bases and V by 6 bases; bases with no gene match: 13. Germline V gives CDR1 MDHEN, CDR2 SYDVKM. The CDR3 spells CASSLASGSINGELFF. As DNA, the CDR3 is TGTGCCAGCAGCCTTGCCAGCGGGAGTATTAACGGGGAGCTGTTTTTT.

The chain joins TRBV19 to TRBJ1-4; D is undetermined. Trimming pared 6 bases from V and 5 bases from J, leaving 16 bases between. This CDR3 region has 15 residues. Germline V CDR1 and CDR2: LNHDA, SQIVND (reference sequence). As DNA, the CDR3 is TGTGCCAGTAGCTCTGGACCTCCGGGAAATGAAAAACTGTTTTTT. It translates to CASSSGPPGNEKLFF.

This chain uses TRBV28 with TRBJ2-5; 10 bases align to TRBD2. Per the germline V gene, CDR1 is MDHEN and CDR2 is SYDVKM. The CDR3 totals 16 residues. V shed 6 bases, J shed 5 bases, and the junction held 12 bases outside the gene matches. The CDR3 bases are TGTGCCAGCAGCCCGGACCTAGCGGGAGTTCACGAGACCCAGTACTTC. Amino acid sequence: CASSPDLAGVHETQYF.

This chain joins TRBV12-3 or TRBV12-4 and TRBJ1-6; D possibly corresponds to TRBD1 (5 bases). Trimming shortened V by 2 bases and J by 14 bases, and 13 bases separated the two germline ends. The CDR3 totals 13 residues. The CDR3 DNA reads TGTGCCAGCAGTTTATCGGACATTTCGGCCCTCCACTTT. Amino acid sequence: CASSLSDISALHF.

The chain combines TRBV4-3 with TRBJ1-5; D is uncertain. Germline CDR1 and CDR2: LGHNA and YSLEER. Trimming stripped 0 bases from V and 6 bases from J, with 6 bases between. The CDR3 contains 13 residues. CDR3 region: CASSQDSSQPQHF. CDR3 nucleotide sequence: TGCGCCAGCAGCCAAGATTCTAGTCAGCCCCAGCATTTT.

This sequence joins TRBV7-2 and TRBJ2-1; TRBD2 matches 12 bases. After removal of 5 bases from V and 11 bases from J, the junction contained 13 bases not matched to a gene. This CDR3 has 16 amino acids. Germline loops: CDR1 SGHTA, CDR2 FQGNSA. CDR3 in amino acids: CASSASGLAGGVQQFF. The CDR3 DNA is TGTGCCAGCAGCGCATCCGGGCTAGCGGGAGGGGTACAGCAGTTCTTC.

J is TRBJ2-7 and V is TRBV5-4, with TRBD2 matching over 12 bases. Germline assignment: CDR1 SGHNT and CDR2 YYREEE (reference sequence). J lost 6 bases, V lost 4 bases, and 5 bases had no gene match. This CDR3 comprises 14 residues. DNA for the CDR3: TGTGCCAGCAGCCCTCCGGGACTAGCGGGCGAGCAGTACTTC. Translated, it gives CASSPPGLAGEQYF.